One sample yielded the 5 T cell receptor beta chains listed below, sequenced in a study of cytomegalovirus exposure and HLA in healthy donors. Generated by immunoSEQ multiplex PCR, the TCRdb table keeps only in-frame clones and is missing some. Of about 150,000 clones listed, roughly 91% are singletons. The specimen was PBMCs. The origin of the receptors is a woman aged 18-35 years in good health and CMV-seropositive.

The J gene is TRBJ2-1, the V gene TRBV30; 7 nucleotides line up with TRBD1. The germline gives CDR1 GTSNPN, CDR2 SVGIG (reference sequence). This CDR3 is 15 amino acids long. J was trimmed by 3 bases and V by 2 bases; bases with no gene match: 7. CDR3 bases: TGTGCCTGGAGTCTCGGGACAGAGTTCTACAATGAGCAGTTCTTC. Protein sequence: CAWSLGTEFYNEQFF.

This clone was observed a few times. V usage is TRBV11-3 and J usage is TRBJ2-7, with D possibly being TRBD1 (5 bases). CDR3 size: 15 residues. Germline V gene lookup returns CDR1 SGHNT and CDR2 YENEEA. Trimming stripped 5 bases from V and 2 bases from J, with 16 bases between. The CDR3: CASSEYADTTYEQYF. CDR3 DNA: TGTGCCAGCAGCGAATACGCGGACACCACCTACGAGCAGTACTTC.

This rearrangement joins TRBV5-1 to TRBJ1-3; 7 bases fit TRBD1. The trim removed 3 bases at V and 0 bases at J, leaving 3 bases unmatched. Per germline, CDR1 SGHRS and CDR2 YFSETQ. The CDR3 runs 15 residues. The CDR3 loop reads CASSSRGASGNTIYF. The CDR3 DNA is TGCGCCAGCAGCTCCAGGGGGGCCTCTGGAAACACCATATATTTT.

The chain is built from TRBV20-1 and TRBJ1-3; the D is unclear. Trimming shortened V by 6 bases and J by 4 bases, and 7 bases separated the two germline ends. Germline values: CDR1 DFQATT, CDR2 SNEGSKA (reference sequence). The CDR3 runs to 11 residues. The CDR3 is CSADRGNTIYF. CDR3 nucleotide sequence: TGCAGTGCAGATAGAGGAAACACCATATATTTT.

This clone was counted a few times. V is TRBV28 and J is TRBJ1-5; TRBD1 might be the D (6 bases). V was trimmed by 8 bases and J by 8 bases, leaving 13 bases between them. From germline, CDR1 is MDHEN and CDR2 SYDVKM. CDR3 length: 12 residues. The CDR3 loop is CASGITGKPQHF. DNA for the CDR3: TGTGCCAGCGGTATAACAGGGAAGCCCCAGCATTTT.